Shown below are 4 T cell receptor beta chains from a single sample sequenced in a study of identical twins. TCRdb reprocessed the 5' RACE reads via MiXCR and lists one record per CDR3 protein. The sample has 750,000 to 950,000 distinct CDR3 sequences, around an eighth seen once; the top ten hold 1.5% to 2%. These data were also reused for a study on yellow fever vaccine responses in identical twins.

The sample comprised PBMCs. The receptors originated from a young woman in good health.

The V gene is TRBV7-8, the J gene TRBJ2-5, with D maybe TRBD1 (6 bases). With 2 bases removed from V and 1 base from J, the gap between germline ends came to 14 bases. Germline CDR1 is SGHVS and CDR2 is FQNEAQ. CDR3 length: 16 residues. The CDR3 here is CASSLISGAGQETQYF. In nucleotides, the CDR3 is TGTGCCAGCAGCTTAATTTCAGGGGCTGGCCAAGAGACCCAGTACTTC.

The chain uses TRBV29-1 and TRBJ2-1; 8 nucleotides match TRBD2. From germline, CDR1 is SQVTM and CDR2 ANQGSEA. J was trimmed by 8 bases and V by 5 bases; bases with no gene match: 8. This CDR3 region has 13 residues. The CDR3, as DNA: TGCAGCGTTCCAACGGGGGGGCGCGATGAGCAGTTCTTC. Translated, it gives CSVPTGGRDEQFF.

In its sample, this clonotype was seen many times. This CDR3 is CASSYSGASYNEQFF. The CDR3 DNA sequence: TGTGCCAGCAGTTACTCGGGGGCCTCCTACAATGAGCAGTTCTTC. The V gene is TRBV6-5, the J gene TRBJ2-1; a possible D gene is TRBD1 (6 bases). Trimming shortened V by 0 bases and J by 0 bases, and 6 bases separated the two germline ends. This CDR3 region has 15 residues. CDR1 MNHEY and CDR2 SVGAGI come from the germline V gene.

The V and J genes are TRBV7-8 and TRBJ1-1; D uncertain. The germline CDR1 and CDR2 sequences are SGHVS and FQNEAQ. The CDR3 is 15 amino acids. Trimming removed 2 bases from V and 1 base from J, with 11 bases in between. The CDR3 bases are TGTGCCAGCAGCTTAATGACTCCGGAGAACACTGAAGCTTTCTTT. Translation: CASSLMTPENTEAFF.